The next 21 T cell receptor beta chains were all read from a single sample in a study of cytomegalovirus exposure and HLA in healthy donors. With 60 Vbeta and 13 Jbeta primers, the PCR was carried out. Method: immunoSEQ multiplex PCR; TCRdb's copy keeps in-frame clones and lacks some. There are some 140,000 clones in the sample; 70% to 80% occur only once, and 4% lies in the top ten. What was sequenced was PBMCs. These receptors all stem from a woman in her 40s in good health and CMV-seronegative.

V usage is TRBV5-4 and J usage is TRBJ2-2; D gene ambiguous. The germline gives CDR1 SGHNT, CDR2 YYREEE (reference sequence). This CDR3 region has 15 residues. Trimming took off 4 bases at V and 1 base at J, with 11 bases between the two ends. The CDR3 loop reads CASSTPLGNTGELFF. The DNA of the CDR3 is TGTGCCAGCAGCACGCCCCTAGGGAACACCGGGGAGCTGTTTTTT.

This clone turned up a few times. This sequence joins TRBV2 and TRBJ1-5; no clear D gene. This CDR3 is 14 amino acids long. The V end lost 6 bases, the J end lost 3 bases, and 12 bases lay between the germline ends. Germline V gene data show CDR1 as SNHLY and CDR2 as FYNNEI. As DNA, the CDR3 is TGTGCCAGCAGGGTAATGAGTACCAATCAGCCCCAGCATTTT. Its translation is CASRVMSTNQPQHF. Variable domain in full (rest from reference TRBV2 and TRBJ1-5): EPEVTQTPSHQVTQMGQEVILRCVPISNHLYFYWYRQILGQKVEFLVSFYNNEISEKSEIFDDQFSVERPDGSNFTLKIRSTKLEDSAMYFCASRVMSTNQPQHFGDGTRLSIL.

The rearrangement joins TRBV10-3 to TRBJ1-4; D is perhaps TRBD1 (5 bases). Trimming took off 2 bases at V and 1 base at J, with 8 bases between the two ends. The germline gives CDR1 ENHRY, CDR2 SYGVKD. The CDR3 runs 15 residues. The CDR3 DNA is TGTGCCATCAGTGAGAAAGGGGTAACTAATGAAAAACTGTTTTTT. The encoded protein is CAISEKGVTNEKLFF.

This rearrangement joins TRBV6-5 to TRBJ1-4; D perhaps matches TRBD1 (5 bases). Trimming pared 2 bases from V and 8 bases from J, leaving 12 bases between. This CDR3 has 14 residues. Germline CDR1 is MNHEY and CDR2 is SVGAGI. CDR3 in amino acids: CASSYNPGVEKLFF. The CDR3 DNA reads TGTGCCAGCAGTTACAATCCGGGGGTAGAAAAACTGTTTTTT.

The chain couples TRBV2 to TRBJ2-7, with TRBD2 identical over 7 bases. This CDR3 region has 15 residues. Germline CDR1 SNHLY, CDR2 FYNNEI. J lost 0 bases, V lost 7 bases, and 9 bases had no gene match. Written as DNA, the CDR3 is TGTGCCAGCAACCCTAGCGGAGAAAACTCCTACGAGCAGTACTTC. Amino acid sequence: CASNPSGENSYEQYF.

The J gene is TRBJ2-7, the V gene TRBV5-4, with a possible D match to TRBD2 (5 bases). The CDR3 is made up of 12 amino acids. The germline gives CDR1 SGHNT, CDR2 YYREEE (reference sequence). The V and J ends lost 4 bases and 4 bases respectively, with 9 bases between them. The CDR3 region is CASSRTRYEQYF. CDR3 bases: TGTGCCAGCAGCCGAACTAGGTACGAGCAGTACTTC.

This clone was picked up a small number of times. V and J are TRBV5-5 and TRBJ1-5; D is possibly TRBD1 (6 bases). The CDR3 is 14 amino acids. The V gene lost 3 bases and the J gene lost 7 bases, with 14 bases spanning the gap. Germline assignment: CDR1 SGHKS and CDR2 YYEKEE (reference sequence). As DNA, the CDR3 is TGTGCCAGCAGCTCCTGGGGGGGCGCACAGCCCCAGCATTTT. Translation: CASSSWGGAQPQHF.

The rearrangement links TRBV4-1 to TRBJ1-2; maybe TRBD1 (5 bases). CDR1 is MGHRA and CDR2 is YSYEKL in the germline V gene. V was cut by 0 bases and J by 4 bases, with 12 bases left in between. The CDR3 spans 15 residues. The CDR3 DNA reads TGCGCCAGCAGCCAAGAGGGGGGAGGGCCCTATGGCTACACCTTC. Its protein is CASSQEGGGPYGYTF.

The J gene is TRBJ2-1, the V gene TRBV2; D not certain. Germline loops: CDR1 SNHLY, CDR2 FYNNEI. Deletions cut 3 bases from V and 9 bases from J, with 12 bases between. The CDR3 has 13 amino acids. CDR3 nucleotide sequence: TGTGCCAGCAGTGAGAGGTGGAGAGGTGAGCAGTTCTTC. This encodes CASSERWRGEQFF.

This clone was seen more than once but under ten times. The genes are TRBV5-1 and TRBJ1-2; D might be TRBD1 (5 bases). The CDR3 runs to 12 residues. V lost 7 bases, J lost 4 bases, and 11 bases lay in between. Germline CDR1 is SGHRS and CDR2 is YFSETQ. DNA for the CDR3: TGCGCCAGCGGAGCCGGGGGCTATGGCTACACCTTC. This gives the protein CASGAGGYGYTF. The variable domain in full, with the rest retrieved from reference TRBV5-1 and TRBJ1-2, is KAGVTQTPRYLIKTRGQQVTLSCSPISGHRSVSWYQQTPGQGLQFLFEYFSETQRNKGNFPGRFSGRQFSNSRSEMNVSTLELGDSALYLCASGAGGYGYTFGSGTRLTVV.

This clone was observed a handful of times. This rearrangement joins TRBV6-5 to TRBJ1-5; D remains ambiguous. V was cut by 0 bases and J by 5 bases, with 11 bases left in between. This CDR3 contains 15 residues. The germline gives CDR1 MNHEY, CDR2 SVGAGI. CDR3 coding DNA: TGTGCCAGCAGTTACTCGTCGGCACTAGATCAGCCCCAGCATTTT. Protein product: CASSYSSALDQPQHF.

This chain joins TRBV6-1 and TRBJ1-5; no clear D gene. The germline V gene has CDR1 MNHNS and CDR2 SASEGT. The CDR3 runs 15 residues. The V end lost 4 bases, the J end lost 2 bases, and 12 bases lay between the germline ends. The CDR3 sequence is CASSGVPQGNQPQHF. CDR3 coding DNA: TGTGCCAGCAGTGGGGTACCCCAGGGCAATCAGCCCCAGCATTTT.

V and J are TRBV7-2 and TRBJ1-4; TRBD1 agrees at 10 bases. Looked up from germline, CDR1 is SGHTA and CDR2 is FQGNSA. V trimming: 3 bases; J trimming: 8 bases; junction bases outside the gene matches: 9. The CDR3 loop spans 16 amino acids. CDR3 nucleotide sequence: TGTGCCAGCAGCTTGTTGGGGACAGGGGTTTCGGAAAAACTGTTTTTT. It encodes CASSLLGTGVSEKLFF.

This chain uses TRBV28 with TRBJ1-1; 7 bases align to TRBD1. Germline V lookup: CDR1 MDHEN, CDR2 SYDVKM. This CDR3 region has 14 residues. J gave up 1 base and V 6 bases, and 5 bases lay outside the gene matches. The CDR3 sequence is CASRLGQQNTEAFF. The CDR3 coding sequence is TGTGCCAGCAGACTGGGACAGCAGAACACTGAAGCTTTCTTT.

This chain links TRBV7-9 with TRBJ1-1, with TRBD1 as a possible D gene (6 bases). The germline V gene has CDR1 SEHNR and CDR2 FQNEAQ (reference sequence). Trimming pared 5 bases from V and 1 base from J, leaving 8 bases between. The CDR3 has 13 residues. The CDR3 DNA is TGTGCCAGCAGCGTGACAGGGAACACTGAAGCTTTCTTT. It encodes CASSVTGNTEAFF.

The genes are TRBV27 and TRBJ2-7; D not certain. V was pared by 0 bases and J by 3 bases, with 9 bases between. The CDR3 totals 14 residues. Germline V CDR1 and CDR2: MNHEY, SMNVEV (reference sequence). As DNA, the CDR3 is TGTGCCAGCAGTTTATCTCTGGAGTACTACGAGCAGTACTTC. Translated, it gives CASSLSLEYYEQYF.

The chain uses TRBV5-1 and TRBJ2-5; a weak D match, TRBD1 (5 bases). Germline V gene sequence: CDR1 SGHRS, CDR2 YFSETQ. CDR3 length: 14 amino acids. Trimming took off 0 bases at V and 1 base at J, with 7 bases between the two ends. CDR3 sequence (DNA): TGCGCCAGCAGCTTGGGACAGTTCCAAGAGACCCAGTACTTC. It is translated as CASSLGQFQETQYF. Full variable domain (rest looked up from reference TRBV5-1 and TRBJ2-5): KAGVTQTPRYLIKTRGQQVTLSCSPISGHRSVSWYQQTPGQGLQFLFEYFSETQRNKGNFPGRFSGRQFSNSRSEMNVSTLELGDSALYLCASSLGQFQETQYFGPGTRLLVL.

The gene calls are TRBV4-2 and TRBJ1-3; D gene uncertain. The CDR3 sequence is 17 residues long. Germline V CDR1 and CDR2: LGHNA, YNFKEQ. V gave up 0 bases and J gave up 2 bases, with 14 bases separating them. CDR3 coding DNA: TGTGCCAGCAGCCAAGAGGGTGCCGGAGCGGCTGGAAACACCATATATTTT. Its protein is CASSQEGAGAAGNTIYF.

The DNA of the CDR3 is TGTGCCAGCAGTCTCCAGCGGGGAAAGGAACTCGGCACCGAGCCTATTAAGGAGCTGTTTTTT. As protein: CASSLQRGKELGTEPIKELFF. The chain recombines TRBV27 with TRBJ2-2, with 7 bases fitting TRBD2. The CDR3 is made up of 21 amino acids. The ends lost 5 bases at V and 10 bases at J; junction bases unmatched: 31. Per the germline V gene, CDR1 is MNHEY and CDR2 is SMNVEV (reference sequence).

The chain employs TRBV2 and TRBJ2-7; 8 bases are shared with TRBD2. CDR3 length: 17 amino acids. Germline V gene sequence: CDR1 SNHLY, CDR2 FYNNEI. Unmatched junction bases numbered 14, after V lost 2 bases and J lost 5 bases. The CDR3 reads CASSERGRSGSPHEQYF. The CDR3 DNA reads TGTGCCAGCAGTGAAAGGGGGAGAAGCGGGAGTCCCCACGAGCAGTACTTC. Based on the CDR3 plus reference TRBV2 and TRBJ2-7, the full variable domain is EPEVTQTPSHQVTQMGQEVILRCVPISNHLYFYWYRQILGQKVEFLVSFYNNEISEKSEIFDDQFSVERPDGSNFTLKIRSTKLEDSAMYFCASSERGRSGSPHEQYFGPGTRLTVT.

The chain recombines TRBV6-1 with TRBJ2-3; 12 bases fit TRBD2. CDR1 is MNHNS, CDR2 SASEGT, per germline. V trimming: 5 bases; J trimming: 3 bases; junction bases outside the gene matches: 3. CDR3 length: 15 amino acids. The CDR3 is CASSSLAGGTDTQYF. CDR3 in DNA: TGTGCCAGCAGTAGTCTAGCGGGAGGGACAGATACGCAGTATTTT.